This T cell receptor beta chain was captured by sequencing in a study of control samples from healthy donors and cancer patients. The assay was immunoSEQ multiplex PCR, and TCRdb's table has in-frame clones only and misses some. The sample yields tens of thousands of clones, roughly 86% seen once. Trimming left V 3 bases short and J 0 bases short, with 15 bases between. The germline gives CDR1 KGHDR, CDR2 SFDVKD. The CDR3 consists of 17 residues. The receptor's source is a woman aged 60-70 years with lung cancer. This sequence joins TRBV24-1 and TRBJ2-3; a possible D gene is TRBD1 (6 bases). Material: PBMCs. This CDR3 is CATSDRQDRRSTDTQYF. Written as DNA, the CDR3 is TGTGCCACCAGTGATAGACAGGACAGAAGGAGCACAGATACGCAGTATTTT.